This T cell receptor (beta chain) was profiled in a study of blood T cell repertoires in COVID-19. Study-level information: Acute-phase and convalescent COVID-19 samples originated in the United States, Italy and Spain. Nucleic acid was either cDNA or gDNA, and it came from T cells, B-cell-depleted T cells, or PBMCs.

Per the study methods: Researchers report that nucleated cell counts were estimated from reference gene primer amplification. Sequencing was performed with immunoSEQ multiplex PCR; in TCRdb, only in-frame clones are kept and a portion is missing. The DNA gave D and trimming, while V, J and clone size come from that table. The sample shows about 190,000 clones, roughly 80% of them seen only once. The V and J ends lost 1 base and 7 bases respectively, with 16 bases between them. This CDR3 is 16 amino acids long. Per germline, CDR1 SGHTA and CDR2 FQGNSA. This TCR was recovered from a woman aged 40 to 49 with acute or convalescent COVID-19. This chain joins TRBV7-2 and TRBJ1-4; D unresolved. Sequencing was carried out using peripheral blood. CDR3 loop: CASSLGLRETSEKLFF. The CDR3 DNA follows: TGTGCCAGCAGCTTAGGGCTGAGGGAGACTTCTGAAAAACTGTTTTTT.